A single T cell receptor (beta chain) is shown here with its context. Its cognate antigen has yet to be identified. No much larger clone exists at a distance of one base, and base qualities are not known. The time point label on this specimen signifies: blood 2 weeks post-SBRT. The treatment or condition label for this specimen denotes: 15 Gy SBRT to primary tumor, nephrectomy 4 weeks later. To follow tumor-enriched clonotypes, peripheral blood was collected serially from radiation-treated patients at baseline and again at 2 weeks and 4 weeks after SBRT. All patients had renal cell carcinoma with clear cell pathology. The QIAamp DNA Blood Mini Kit (Qiagen) was used to prepare genomic DNA for TCR sequencing. Samples were included in the analyses only if all quality control checks were passed. Germline trimming: 3 bases from V, 8 bases from J; junction bases outside gene matches: 12. The CDR3 contains 15 residues, cysteine and phenylalanine counted. The read is trimmed to its CDR3 DNA, 45 bases read in frame from base 1. CDR1 and CDR2 are read off the germline V gene as LGHNA and YNFKEQ.

TCR beta libraries were generated from genomic DNA with the immunoSEQ kit, following the manufacturer's recommendations. For library preparation, a first multiplex PCR was performed with proprietary primers, followed by a second PCR in which unique barcodes were added, and bead cleanups were performed after each round. Each sample batch included a kit-provided positive control reaction and a negative control reaction. The final libraries were assessed on an Agilent 4200 TapeStation D1000 ScreenTape, pooled by volume, and quantified by qPCR. An Illumina NextSeq500 fitted with a MidOutput 150-cycle cartridge performed the sequencing, running 156 Read1 cycles and 15 Index1 cycles with the kit's custom primers. The pooled library was loaded at approximately 1 pM, and roughly 18% PhiX control was spiked in. In the authors' own workflow: Vendor-processed data were analyzed in R, with a clonotype defined as all T cells sharing the same CDR3 nucleotide sequence. For clone abundance analyses, frequencies were normalized to the 10,000 most abundant clones per sample. Public T cell clones, which averaged fewer than five per sample, were removed prior to analysis. An abundance difference of at least 32-fold between compartments was the criterion for calling clonotypes tumor-enriched or baseline blood-enriched. A beta-binomial differential abundance model was applied to find clonotypes that expanded or contracted between blood time points. The Baroni-Urbani and Buser coefficient was used to measure tumor-blood repertoire similarity, and groups were compared with two-tailed Wilcoxon tests in R. TCRdb obtained this table from immuneACCESS and retained in-frame rearrangements with V and J assigned. These tables miss some clones; where compared with another copy, unresolved V genes account for less than half of the shortfall, and the remainder is unexplained. V and J calls and clone size follow that table, whereas D and trimming were derived from the DNA. The sample table records roughly 130,000 clones; 88% of these occur just once. 5% to 6% of the sample is held by the ten biggest clonotypes.

This sample stems from a study of radiation and T cells in renal cell carcinoma (dated by TCRdb to the early 2020s). Study-level background: Samples came from a clinical trial, in which primary renal cell carcinomas received 15 Gy stereotactic body radiation therapy followed by nephrectomy 4 weeks later. TCR beta sequencing covered 55 or so samples in total, comprising some 25 tumors and roughly 27 peripheral blood samples. Across all 50 or so samples, under 5,000,000 unique CDR3 nucleotide sequences, encoding 2.5 million to 3 million unique CDR3 amino acid sequences, were identified.

Broad study findings and their caveats: Because pretreatment tumor biopsies were not available, the baseline intratumoral presence of clonotypes could not be determined. In blood, the top tumor clonotypes increased between baseline and 2 weeks post-radiation and then shrank by 4 weeks, which suggests that tumor-resident clones expanded only transiently. Effects of radiation dose or scheduling on the TCR repertoire could not be addressed with the single-armed trial design. Blood repertoire dynamics were not followed beyond 4 weeks after treatment.

The V and J genes are TRBV4-2 and TRBJ1-2, and TRBD1 matches 7 of the central bases. Source: blood, taken from a patient whose treatment included radiotherapy and nephrectomy. This clonotype originated in a woman aged 70-85 years with renal cell carcinoma. The nucleotide sequence reads as follows: TGTGCCAGCAGCCAGGCCAAGGGGCCAGGGGGAGGCTACACCTTC. It translates as CASSQAKGPGGGYTF.